Sequencing of this T cell receptor beta chain was carried out in a study of radiotherapy plus CTLA-4 blockade in lung cancer. The wider study: Overall, 18% of patients showed an objective response, while roughly 28% attained disease control. Study results and limitations: Blood saw expansion of tumor-derived TCR clones after radiotherapy plus ipilimumab. The best predictor of response was reported to be early blood T cell clone dynamics, with interferon-beta.

The CDR3 length is 16 residues. J lost 11 bases, V lost 5 bases, and 13 bases had no gene match. Germline values: CDR1 MNHEY, CDR2 SMNVEV (reference sequence). Sequencing was performed with immunoSEQ multiplex PCR; in TCRdb, only in-frame clones are kept and a portion is missing. Of approximately 38,000 clones listed, 70% to 90% are singletons. A note on this clone: As yet, its antigen is unknown.

This sequence originates from a human donor with non-small cell lung cancer whose response to radiotherapy plus ipilimumab could not be evaluated. The source material was peripheral blood, sampled from a patient treated with radiotherapy plus ipilimumab. The chain uses TRBV27 and TRBJ2-2; 11 nucleotides align to TRBD2. CDR3 region: CASSTRPGTSGPELFF. Here the CDR3 DNA reads TGTGCCAGCAGTACACGCCCCGGGACTAGCGGCCCCGAGCTGTTTTTT.